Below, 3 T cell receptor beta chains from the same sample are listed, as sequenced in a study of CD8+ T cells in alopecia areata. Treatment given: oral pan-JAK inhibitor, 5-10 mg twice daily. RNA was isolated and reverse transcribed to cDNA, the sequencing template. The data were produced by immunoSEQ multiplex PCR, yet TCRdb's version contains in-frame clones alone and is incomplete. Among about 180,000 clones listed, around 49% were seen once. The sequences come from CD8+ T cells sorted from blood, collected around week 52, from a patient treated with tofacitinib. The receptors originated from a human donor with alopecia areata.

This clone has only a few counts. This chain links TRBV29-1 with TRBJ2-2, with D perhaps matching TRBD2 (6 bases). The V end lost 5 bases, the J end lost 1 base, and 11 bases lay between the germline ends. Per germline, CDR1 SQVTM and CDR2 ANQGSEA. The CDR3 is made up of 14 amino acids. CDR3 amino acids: CSVQPSENTGELFF. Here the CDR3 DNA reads TGCAGCGTTCAGCCTAGCGAGAACACCGGGGAGCTGTTTTTT.

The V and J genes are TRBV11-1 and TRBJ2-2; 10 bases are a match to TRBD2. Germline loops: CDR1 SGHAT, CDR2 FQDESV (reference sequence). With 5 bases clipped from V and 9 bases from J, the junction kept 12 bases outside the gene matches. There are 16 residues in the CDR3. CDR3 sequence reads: CASSPGLAGVFRELFF. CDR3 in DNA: TGTGCCAGCAGCCCGGGGCTAGCGGGGGTCTTTCGGGAGCTGTTTTTT. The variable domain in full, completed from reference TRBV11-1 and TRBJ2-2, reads EAEVAQSPRYKITEKSQAVAFWCDPISGHATLYWYRQILGQGPELLVQFQDESVVDDSQLPKDRFSAERLKGVDSTLKIQPAELGDSAMYLCASSPGLAGVFRELFFGEGSRLTVL.

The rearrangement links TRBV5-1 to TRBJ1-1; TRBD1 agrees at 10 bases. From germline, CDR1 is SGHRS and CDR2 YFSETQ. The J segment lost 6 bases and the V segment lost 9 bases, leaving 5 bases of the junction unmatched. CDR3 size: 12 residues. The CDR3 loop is CATKGQGPEAFF. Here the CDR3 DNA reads TGCGCCACCAAGGGACAGGGGCCTGAAGCTTTCTTT.